Shown below are 11 T cell receptor beta chains from a single sample sequenced in a study of CD8+ T cells in alopecia areata. Following RNA extraction, reverse transcription yielded cDNA that acted as the sequencing template. Some clones are missing from TCRdb's copy, which holds only in-frame ones; the method was immunoSEQ multiplex PCR. Of some 100,000 clones detected, 60% appear once; the ten largest clones hold around 17%. This sample's treatment: oral pan-JAK inhibitor, 5-10 mg twice daily. The sequencing used CD8+ T cells sorted from blood, collected at approximately week 56, from a patient treated with tofacitinib. All receptors derive from a human donor with alopecia areata.

The chain carries TRBV5-1 and TRBJ1-1; D may be TRBD1 (6 bases). Germline CDR1 and CDR2: SGHRS and YFSETQ. The germline V and J ends were trimmed by 4 bases and 4 bases, with 14 bases remaining between them. The CDR3 covers 14 residues. The CDR3 sequence is CASSAGQRSTEAFF. As DNA, the CDR3 is TGCGCCAGCAGCGCCGGACAGAGGAGCACTGAAGCTTTCTTT.

The chain carries TRBV5-1 and TRBJ2-5, with D perhaps TRBD1 or TRBD2 (5 bases each). Per germline, CDR1 SGHRS and CDR2 YFSETQ. Trimming removed 4 bases from V and 0 bases from J, with 13 bases in between. The CDR3 has 15 amino acids. The CDR3 nucleotides read TGCGCCAGCAGCCTAGTTCGGGGCTACCAAGAGACCCAGTACTTC. It yields the protein CASSLVRGYQETQYF.

In this sample, this clone turned up a few times. This rearrangement joins TRBV5-6 to TRBJ1-2, with TRBD1 matching 7 bases. The ends lost 7 bases at V and 4 bases at J; junction bases unmatched: 4. This CDR3 spans 12 amino acids. The germline gives CDR1 SGHDT, CDR2 YYEEEE. The CDR3 protein is CASGGQSYGYTF. The CDR3 DNA reads as TGTGCCAGCGGGGGACAGAGCTATGGCTACACCTTC.

J is TRBJ1-2 and V is TRBV30; D not certain. CDR1 is GTSNPN and CDR2 is SVGIG in the germline V gene (reference sequence). The length of the CDR3 is 11 residues. Trimming removed 1 base from V and 5 bases from J, with 5 bases in between. As DNA, the CDR3 is TGTGCCTGGAGTGACACATATGGCTACACCTTC. Amino acids: CAWSDTYGYTF.

This chain links TRBV14 with TRBJ2-2; 8 bases map to TRBD1. The J segment lost 5 bases and the V segment lost 0 bases, leaving 14 bases of the junction unmatched. Germline values: CDR1 SGHDN, CDR2 FVKESK. CDR3 length equals 19 residues. CDR3 in DNA: TGTGCCAGCAGCCAAGAGGCGGGACAGGCTTTCTTGGGGACCGGGGAGCTGTTTTTT. Translation: CASSQEAGQAFLGTGELFF.

This sequence joins TRBV30 and TRBJ2-1, with TRBD2 matching 9 bases. The CDR3 is 14 amino acids. The junction had 6 bases not matched to a gene; V was cut back by 0 bases and J by 9 bases. Germline values: CDR1 GTSNPN, CDR2 SVGIG (reference sequence). This CDR3 reads CAWSVLGGGVEQFF. The CDR3 nucleotides are TGTGCCTGGAGTGTACTTGGCGGGGGGGTTGAGCAGTTCTTC.

This clone was seen only once. This chain links TRBV10-2 with TRBJ1-5; D not resolved. Germline V gene data show CDR1 as WSHSY and CDR2 as SAAADI. The length of the CDR3 is 13 residues. Trimming stripped 3 bases from V and 4 bases from J, with 7 bases between. The CDR3 bases are TGCGCCAGCAGTGATGGGGTAAATCAGCCCCAGCATTTT. Translated: CASSDGVNQPQHF.

This clone was counted ten times or more. This chain connects TRBV2 to TRBJ2-3; the D gene is possibly TRBD2 (7 bases). CDR1 is SNHLY and CDR2 is FYNNEI in the germline V gene. Trimming cost V 8 bases and J 2 bases, with 20 bases left between them. The CDR3 sequence is 16 residues long. The CDR3 spells CASPSRRGQFTDTQYF. CDR3 nucleotides: TGTGCCAGCCCATCTCGGCGGGGGCAATTCACAGATACGCAGTATTTT.

V usage is TRBV27 and J usage is TRBJ2-1; TRBD1 matches 8 bases. J gave up 11 bases and V 10 bases, and 16 bases lay outside the gene matches. CDR1 and CDR2 from the germline V gene are MNHEY and SMNVEV (reference sequence). The CDR3 consists of 14 residues. In DNA, the CDR3 is TGTGCCACCAGGTCGGACAGGGAGTTGATGCAGCAGTTCTTC. This encodes CATRSDRELMQQFF.

The V call is TRBV4-1, the J call TRBJ1-5; 7 nucleotides agree with TRBD1. Germline trimming cut 8 bases from V and 0 bases from J; bases unmatched to any gene: 7. Germline CDR1 and CDR2: MGHRA and YSYEKL. This CDR3 spans 15 amino acids. The CDR3 nucleotides are TGCGCCAGCTCCGAGGGGACAGTTAGCAATCAGCCCCAGCATTTT. Amino acid sequence: CASSEGTVSNQPQHF.

The chain employs TRBV7-3 and TRBJ2-2; no clear D gene. Trimming took 4 bases from V and 7 from J, leaving 4 bases between them. This CDR3 is built from 11 residues. In germline, CDR1 is SGHTA, CDR2 FQGTGA. The CDR3 spells CASSSSGELFF. The CDR3 coding sequence is TGTGCCAGCAGCTCTAGCGGGGAGCTGTTTTTT.